This T cell receptor beta chain was sequenced during a study of CD8+ T cells in alopecia areata. Study-wide points: Patients shared TCRs less clearly than mice did, possibly for HLA-related reasons. Normal scalp showed lower clonality than lesional scalp, especially alopecia totalis/universalis.

The junction had 10 bases not matched to a gene; V was cut back by 7 bases and J by 7 bases. CDR1 MGHDK and CDR2 SYGVNS come from the germline V gene. There are 14 residues in the CDR3. Once RNA had been extracted, it was reverse transcribed into cDNA to act as the sequencing template. Using immunoSEQ multiplex PCR, the repertoire was profiled, and TCRdb retains in-frame clones only, with some absent. The sample has about 64,000 clones, roughly two fifths seen once; the top ten hold roughly 51%. On this clone itself: As yet, its antigen is unknown.

The sample consisted of NKG2D-low CD8+ T cells sorted from blood. The source is a human donor with alopecia areata. This chain connects TRBV25-1 to TRBJ2-5; TRBD2 matches 9 bases. CDR3 sequence: CASIAGENEGTQYF. CDR3 nucleotide sequence: TGTGCCAGCATAGCGGGGGAGAATGAAGGGACCCAGTACTTC.